Below are 23 T cell receptor beta chains sequenced from a single sample in a study of blood T cell repertoires in COVID-19. Produced via immunoSEQ multiplex PCR; TCRdb's table is partial and in-frame only. There are 100,000 to 150,000 clones in the sample; roughly 84% occur only once, and around 3.9% lies in the top ten. Input material: PBMCs or T cells enriched from blood (not recorded which). These receptors all stem from a young woman who had recovered from COVID-19.

This clone was detected once. The V call is TRBV10-3, the J call TRBJ1-1; D is undetermined. Per the germline V gene, CDR1 is ENHRY and CDR2 is SYGVKD. Trimming shortened V by 6 bases and J by 4 bases, and 12 bases separated the two germline ends. This CDR3 is built from 13 residues. CDR3 sequence (DNA): TGTGCCATCAGGGTTTCGGTCCGCACTGAAGCTTTCTTT. It yields the protein CAIRVSVRTEAFF.

In this sample, this clone turned up once. The chain employs TRBV10-3 and TRBJ2-5; D possibly corresponds to TRBD2 (6 bases). In germline, CDR1 is ENHRY, CDR2 SYGVKD. Trimming shortened V by 4 bases and J by 1 base, and 13 bases separated the two germline ends. The CDR3 runs to 15 residues. The CDR3 region is CAISGGGGGQETQYF. The CDR3 DNA follows: TGTGCCATCAGTGGTGGGGGAGGAGGCCAAGAGACCCAGTACTTC.

The chain is built from TRBV7-2 and TRBJ1-1, with D uncertain. Germline CDR1 is SGHTA and CDR2 is FQGNSA. V was clipped by 4 bases and J by 3 bases, with 15 bases between them. This CDR3 has 15 residues. The CDR3 region is CASSWGGRVDTEAFF. Written as DNA, the CDR3 is TGTGCCAGCAGCTGGGGTGGGAGGGTCGACACTGAAGCTTTCTTT.

This chain uses TRBV29-1 with TRBJ1-2; TRBD1 matches at 7 bases. The V and J ends lost 0 bases and 6 bases, in that order; junction bases with no gene match: 7. The CDR3 spans 14 residues. CDR1 and CDR2 (germline): SQVTM, ANQGSEA. The CDR3 DNA reads as TGCAGCGTTGAAGATCGACAGGGTGGTAATGGCTACACCTTC. Its translation: CSVEDRQGGNGYTF.

V gene TRBV27 combines with J gene TRBJ1-6; 8 nucleotides align to TRBD1. CDR3 length: 13 amino acids. V was pared by 8 bases and J by 4 bases, with 1 base of the junction left unmatched. CDR1 is MNHEY and CDR2 is SMNVEV in the germline V gene (reference sequence). DNA for the CDR3: TGTGCCAGCCGGGACAGGTATAATTCACCCCTCCACTTT. It translates to CASRDRYNSPLHF.

The gene calls are TRBV12-5 and TRBJ1-5; D possibly corresponds to TRBD1 (5 bases). The germline gives CDR1 LGHNT, CDR2 FRNRAP. The CDR3 is 19 amino acids. V dropped 3 bases and J dropped 2 bases, with 23 bases sitting between them. Written as DNA, the CDR3 is TGTGCTAGTGGTTTTTTATGGCCCCAGGGAGGAAGGGGCAATCAGCCCCAGCATTTT. As protein: CASGFLWPQGGRGNQPQHF.

As for this clone: Since the CDR3 does not end with the conserved phenylalanine or tryptophan, this likely comes from a read error. The limits of the CDR3 on the DNA are not certain, so only TCRdb's listed CDR3 is given. The chain carries TRBV10-1 and TRBJ1-3; the D segment call TRBD1 is taken from the table without a DNA check. The CDR3 length is 8 residues, termini included. CDR1 is WNHNN, CDR2 SYGVQD, per germline (reference sequence). This chain's CDR3 is CARGLGPP.

The V gene is TRBV5-1, the J gene TRBJ2-7; 7 positions match TRBD1. In germline, CDR1 is SGHRS, CDR2 YFSETQ. V shed 4 bases, J shed 4 bases, and the junction held 11 bases outside the gene matches. The CDR3 length is 15 residues. As DNA, the CDR3 is TGCGCCAGCAGCCTCCACGGTAAGGGGGCATACGAGCAGTACTTC. Amino acid sequence: CASSLHGKGAYEQYF.

This rearrangement joins TRBV7-3 to TRBJ2-1, with D maybe TRBD2 (6 bases). Germline V gene lookup returns CDR1 SGHTA and CDR2 FQGTGA. The V end lost 0 bases, the J end lost 9 bases, and 15 bases lay between the germline ends. The CDR3 covers 15 residues. This chain's CDR3 is CASSLTGRQGGEQFF. The CDR3 nucleotides read TGTGCCAGCAGCTTAACGGGGAGGCAGGGAGGTGAGCAGTTCTTC.

This clone was seen a single time. The rearrangement uses TRBV29-1 and TRBJ2-2; 12 bases agree with TRBD2. V lost 6 bases, J lost 7 bases, and 9 bases stayed unmatched. The CDR3 runs to 15 residues. Germline V gives CDR1 SQVTM, CDR2 ANQGSEA. In DNA form, the CDR3 reads TGCAGCGTGCCGACTAGCGGGAGATTCGGCGGGGAGCTGTTTTTT. This sequence encodes CSVPTSGRFGGELFF.

In its sample, this clone was seen once. This sequence joins TRBV2 and TRBJ2-3; D gene uncertain. Trimming took off 3 bases at V and 6 bases at J, with 10 bases between the two ends. CDR3 size: 13 residues. CDR1 SNHLY and CDR2 FYNNEI come from the germline V gene. This CDR3 reads CASSDGPTDTQYF. The CDR3 DNA follows: TGTGCCAGCAGTGATGGGCCGACGGATACGCAGTATTTT.

This clone was seen a single time. The chain is built from TRBV28 and TRBJ2-7; tentatively, D is TRBD1 (6 bases). Germline V gene sequence: CDR1 MDHEN, CDR2 SYDVKM. This CDR3 has 14 amino acids. V was pared by 10 bases and J by 3 bases, with 19 bases between. The CDR3, as DNA: TGTGCCACCGGCACGGGGCAGGGGATCTACGAGCAGTACTTC. Amino acids: CATGTGQGIYEQYF.

V usage is TRBV7-9 and J usage is TRBJ1-4; 8 bases match TRBD1. The CDR3 runs 15 residues. Trimming removed 5 bases from V and 10 bases from J; junction bases left unmatched: 12. Per the germline V gene, CDR1 is SEHNR and CDR2 is FQNEAQ (reference sequence). This chain's CDR3 is CASSHDRGMMGKLFF. Written as DNA, the CDR3 is TGTGCCAGCAGCCACGACAGGGGAATGATGGGAAAACTGTTTTTT.

The V gene is TRBV5-1, the J gene TRBJ2-7; possibly TRBD2 for D (7 bases). Trimming left V 3 bases short and J 5 bases short, with 15 bases between. This CDR3 region has 14 residues. Germline CDR1 is SGHRS and CDR2 is YFSETQ. The CDR3 DNA follows: TGCGCCAGCAGCTCCGGGTGGGGGGGGCACGAGCAGTACTTC. It encodes CASSSGWGGHEQYF.

The chain links TRBV5-4 to TRBJ2-7; 8 positions agree with TRBD2. Germline lookup yields CDR1 SGHNT and CDR2 YYREEE (reference sequence). This CDR3 comprises 14 residues. Losses at the gene ends were 4 bases for V and 3 bases for J; bases not matched to a gene: 6. This CDR3 reads CASSRLSGSYEQYF. The CDR3 DNA follows: TGTGCCAGCAGCCGCTTGAGCGGGAGCTACGAGCAGTACTTC. Using reference TRBV5-4 and TRBJ2-7 for the parts outside the CDR3, the full variable domain is ETGVTQSPTHLIKTRGQQVTLRCSSQSGHNTVSWYQQALGQGPQFIFQYYREEENGRGNFPPRFSGLQFPNYSSELNVNALELDDSALYLCASSRLSGSYEQYFGPGTRLTVT.

The chain employs TRBV6-2 or TRBV6-3 and TRBJ2-2, with D possibly being TRBD2 (6 bases). Per germline, CDR1 MNHEY and CDR2 SVGEGT. The V end was cut by 6 bases, the J end by 5 bases, with 22 bases between. The CDR3 is made up of 17 amino acids. Here the CDR3 DNA reads TGTGCCAGCAGCCCTCGAGTCCGTGGGAGGAGGACCGGGGAGCTGTTTTTT. It encodes CASSPRVRGRRTGELFF.

With respect to this clone: An end of the junction differs from the germline gene, which may be a read error. The chain links TRBV3-1 (or the pseudogene TRBV3-2) to TRBJ1-2, with TRBD1 as a possible D gene (5 bases). Germline V lookup: CDR1 LGHDT, CDR2 YNNKEL (reference sequence). This CDR3 is 11 amino acids long. CDR3 residues: CASSQAGRARF. The CDR3 bases are TGTGCCAGCAGCCAAGCGGGCAGGGCCCGTTTC.

The chain combines TRBV10-3 with TRBJ2-1; 11 nucleotides match TRBD2. The germline V gene encodes CDR1 ENHRY and CDR2 SYGVKD. After removal of 11 bases from V and 10 bases from J, the junction contained 7 bases not matched to a gene. This CDR3 region has 12 residues. CDR3 region: CAHGLAGGEQFF. For the CDR3, the DNA is TGTGCCCACGGACTAGCGGGCGGGGAGCAGTTCTTC.

The gene calls are TRBV5-6 and TRBJ1-2; D not resolved. Trimming took 2 bases from V and 4 from J, leaving 6 bases between them. Germline CDR1 reads SGHDT; CDR2 reads YYEEEE. The CDR3 covers 12 residues. The CDR3 region is CASSLRSYGYTF. Here the CDR3 DNA reads TGTGCCAGCAGCTTACGGAGCTATGGCTACACCTTC.

The chain recombines TRBV3-1 (or the pseudogene TRBV3-2) with TRBJ1-2, with 7 bases that match TRBD1. The CDR3 contains 13 residues. Germline V gene sequence: CDR1 LGHDT, CDR2 YNNKEL (reference sequence). With 4 bases clipped from V and 8 bases from J, the junction kept 7 bases outside the gene matches. CDR3 loop: CASSLGTARGYTF. CDR3 nucleotide sequence: TGTGCCAGCAGCCTAGGGACAGCCCGGGGCTACACCTTC.

The chain employs TRBV18 and TRBJ1-5; D is undetermined. From germline, CDR1 is KGHSH and CDR2 LQKENI. CDR3 size: 14 residues. Trimming stripped 0 bases from V and 2 bases from J, with 5 bases between. The chain's CDR3 is CASSPPSGNQPQHF. In DNA, the CDR3 is TGTGCCAGCTCACCACCGTCAGGCAATCAGCCCCAGCATTTT.

The rearrangement links TRBV29-1 to TRBJ2-7; 9 bases map to TRBD2. Germline V CDR1 and CDR2: SQVTM, ANQGSEA. CDR3 length: 14 amino acids. V gave up 7 bases and J gave up 2 bases; unmatched junction bases: 9. CDR3 protein: CSGPSSGETYEQYF. The CDR3 DNA is TGCAGCGGGCCCTCTAGCGGGGAGACCTACGAGCAGTACTTC.

The CDR3 sequence: CASSITPGTSGTDTQYF. The CDR3 DNA follows: TGTGCCAGCAGCATAACCCCCGGGACTAGCGGCACAGATACGCAGTATTTT. The chain joins TRBV11-2 to TRBJ2-3; the match to TRBD2 covers 10 bases. The germline gives CDR1 SGHAT, CDR2 FQNNGV. CDR3 length equals 17 residues. V gave up 5 bases and J gave up 1 base; unmatched junction bases: 9.